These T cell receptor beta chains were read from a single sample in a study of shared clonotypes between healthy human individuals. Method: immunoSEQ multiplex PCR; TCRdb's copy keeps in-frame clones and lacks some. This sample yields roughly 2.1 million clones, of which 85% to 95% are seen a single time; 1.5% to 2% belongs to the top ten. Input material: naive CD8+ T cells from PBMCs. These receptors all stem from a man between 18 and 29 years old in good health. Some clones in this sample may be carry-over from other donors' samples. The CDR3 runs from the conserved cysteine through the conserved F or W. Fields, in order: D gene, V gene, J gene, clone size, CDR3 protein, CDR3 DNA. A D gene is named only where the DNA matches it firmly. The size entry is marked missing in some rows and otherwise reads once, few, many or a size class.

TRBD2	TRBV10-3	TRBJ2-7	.	CAITSGLAGFGSYEQYF	TGTGCCATCACCTCCGGACTAGCGGGTTTTGGATCGTACGAGCAGTACTTC
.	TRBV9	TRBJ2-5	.	CASSSRAGRQETQYF	TGTGCCAGCAGCTCCCGCGCGGGGCGGCAAGAGACCCAGTACTTC
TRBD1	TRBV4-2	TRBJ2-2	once	CASSPDRGWTGELFF	TGTGCCAGCAGCCCCGACAGGGGGTGGACCGGGGAGCTGTTTTTT
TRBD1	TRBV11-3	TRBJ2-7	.	CASSPYDRASEQYF	TGTGCCAGCAGCCCCTATGACAGGGCGAGCGAGCAGTACTTC
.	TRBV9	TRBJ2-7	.	CASSVGVQGGEQYF	TGTGCCAGCAGCGTAGGGGTCCAGGGTGGAGAGCAGTACTTC
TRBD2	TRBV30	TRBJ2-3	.	CAWSVLAGLGDTQYF	TGTGCCTGGAGTGTACTAGCGGGCTTAGGAGATACGCAGTATTTT
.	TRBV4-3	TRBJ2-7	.	CASSQDFPKTYEQYF	TGCGCCAGCAGCCAAGATTTCCCTAAGACGTACGAGCAGTACTTC
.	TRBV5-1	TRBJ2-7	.	CASSFSGGSYEQYF	TGCGCCAGCAGCTTTAGTGGGGGTTCCTACGAGCAGTACTTC
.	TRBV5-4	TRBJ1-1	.	CASSKTNTEAFF	TGTGCCAGCAGCAAGACAAACACTGAAGCTTTCTTT
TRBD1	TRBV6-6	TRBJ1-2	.	CASSSGTGGASGYTF	TGTGCCAGCAGTTCGGGGACAGGGGGCGCGAGTGGCTACACCTTC
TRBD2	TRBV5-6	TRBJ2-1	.	CASSLSGRAGEQFF	TGTGCCAGCAGCTTGAGTGGGAGGGCCGGAGAGCAGTTCTTC
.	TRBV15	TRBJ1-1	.	CATSREGFWAEAFF	TGTGCCACCAGCAGAGAGGGGTTTTGGGCTGAAGCTTTCTTT
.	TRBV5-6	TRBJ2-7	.	CASSPLGELLSEQYF	TGTGCCAGCAGCCCCCTGGGGGAACTATTGTCCGAGCAGTACTTC
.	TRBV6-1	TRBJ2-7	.	CATGSDGYYEQYF	TGTGCCACCGGCTCGGACGGATACTACGAGCAGTACTTC
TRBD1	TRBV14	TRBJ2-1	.	CASSPGPGQGNNEQFF	TGTGCCAGCAGTCCGGGACCGGGACAGGGTAACAATGAGCAGTTCTTC
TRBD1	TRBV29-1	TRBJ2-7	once	CSAQGPNTYEQYF	TGCAGTGCACAGGGGCCCAATACCTACGAGCAGTACTTC
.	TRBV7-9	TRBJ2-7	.	CASSSAFLVYEQYF	TGTGCCAGCAGCTCCGCCTTCCTAGTCTACGAGCAGTACTTC
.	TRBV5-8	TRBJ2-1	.	CASSLGTAEGPNEQFF	TGTGCCAGCAGCTTGGGGACCGCGGAAGGGCCCAATGAGCAGTTCTTC
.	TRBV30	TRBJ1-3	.	CAWNRRATGNTIYF	TGTGCCTGGAATCGGAGGGCGACAGGAAACACCATATATTTT
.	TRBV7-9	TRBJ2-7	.	CASSSPMEGWTYEQYF	TGTGCCAGCAGCTCACCGATGGAGGGGTGGACCTACGAGCAGTACTTC
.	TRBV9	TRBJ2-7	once	CASSGSDIYEQYF	TGTGCCAGCAGCGGATCGGACATCTACGAGCAGTACTTC
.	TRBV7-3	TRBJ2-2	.	CASSEGTTGELFF	TGTGCCAGCAGTGAAGGGACAACCGGGGAGCTGTTTTTT
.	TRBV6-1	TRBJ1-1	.	CASSEAPPGAHPVTEAFF	TGTGCCAGCAGTGAAGCCCCCCCAGGGGCGCACCCGGTCACTGAAGCTTTCTTT
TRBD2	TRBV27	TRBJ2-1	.	CASSLWGGLEQFF	TGTGCCAGCAGTTTATGGGGAGGGTTGGAGCAGTTCTTC
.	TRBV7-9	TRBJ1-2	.	CASSSRGSSTTPNYGYTF	TGTGCCAGCAGCTCCCGGGGATCATCGACGACCCCTAACTATGGCTACACCTTC
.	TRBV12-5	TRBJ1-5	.	CASGLVEPDSHLKQPQHF	TGTGCTAGTGGTTTGGTAGAGCCGGACTCCCACCTGAAGCAGCCCCAGCATTTT
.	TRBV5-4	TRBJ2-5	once	CASSQGVAGLQETQYF	TGTGCCAGCAGCCAGGGGGTAGCGGGGCTCCAAGAGACCCAGTACTTC
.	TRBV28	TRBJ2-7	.	CASSRNTLAALSYEQYF	TGTGCCAGCAGCCGAAACACCTTAGCGGCACTTTCCTACGAGCAGTACTTC
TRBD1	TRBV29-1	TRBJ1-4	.	CSVSGQTTGKLFF	TGCAGCGTCTCGGGACAGACAACAGGGAAACTGTTTTTT
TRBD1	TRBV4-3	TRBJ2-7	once	CASSRDRGLYEQYF	TGCGCCAGCAGCCGGGACAGGGGGCTCTACGAGCAGTACTTC